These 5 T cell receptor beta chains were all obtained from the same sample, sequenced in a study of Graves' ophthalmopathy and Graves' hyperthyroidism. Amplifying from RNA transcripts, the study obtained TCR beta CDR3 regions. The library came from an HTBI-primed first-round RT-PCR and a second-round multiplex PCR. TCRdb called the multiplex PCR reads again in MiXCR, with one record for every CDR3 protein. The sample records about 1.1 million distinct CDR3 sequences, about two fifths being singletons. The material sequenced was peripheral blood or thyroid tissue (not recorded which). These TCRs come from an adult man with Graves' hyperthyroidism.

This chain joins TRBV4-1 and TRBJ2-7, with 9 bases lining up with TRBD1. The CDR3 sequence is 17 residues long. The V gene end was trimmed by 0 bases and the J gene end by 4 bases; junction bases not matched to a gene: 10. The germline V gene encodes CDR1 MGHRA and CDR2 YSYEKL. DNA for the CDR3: TGCGCCAGCAGCCAAGACCCTGGAGGACAGGGGAGGTACGAGCAGTACTTC. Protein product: CASSQDPGGQGRYEQYF.

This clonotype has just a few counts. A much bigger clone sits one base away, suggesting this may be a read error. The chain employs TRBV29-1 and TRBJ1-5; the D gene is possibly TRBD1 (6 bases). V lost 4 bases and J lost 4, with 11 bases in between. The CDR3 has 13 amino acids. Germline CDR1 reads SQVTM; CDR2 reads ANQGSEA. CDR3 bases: TGCAGCGTTGTGGTACAGGGAAATCAGCCCCAGCATTTT. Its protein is CSVVVQGNQPQHF.

This chain's CDR3 is CAWSRRAGSEPQHF. The CDR3 DNA reads TGTGCCTGGAGTAGGAGGGCCGGTTCTGAGCCCCAGCATTTT. This rearrangement joins TRBV30 to TRBJ1-5; no reliable D call. This CDR3 is built from 14 residues. The germline gives CDR1 GTSNPN, CDR2 SVGIG (reference sequence). The V end was cut by 2 bases, the J end by 8 bases, with 16 bases between.

The CDR3 sequence is CASSRTVGPQAPGELFF. In nucleotides, the CDR3 is TGTGCCAGCAGTAGAACAGTGGGGCCCCAGGCCCCCGGGGAGCTGTTTTTT. The chain employs TRBV6-1 and TRBJ2-2, with D tentatively TRBD1 (5 bases). V dropped 5 bases and J dropped 6 bases, with 22 bases sitting between them. CDR1 is MNHNS and CDR2 is SASEGT in the germline V gene. The CDR3 is 17 amino acids.

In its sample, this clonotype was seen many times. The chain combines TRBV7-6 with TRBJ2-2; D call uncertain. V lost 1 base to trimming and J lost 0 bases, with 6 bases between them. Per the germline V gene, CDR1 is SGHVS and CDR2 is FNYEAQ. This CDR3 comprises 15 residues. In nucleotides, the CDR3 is TGTGCCAGCAGCTTAGGACACGCGAACACCGGGGAGCTGTTTTTT. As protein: CASSLGHANTGELFF.